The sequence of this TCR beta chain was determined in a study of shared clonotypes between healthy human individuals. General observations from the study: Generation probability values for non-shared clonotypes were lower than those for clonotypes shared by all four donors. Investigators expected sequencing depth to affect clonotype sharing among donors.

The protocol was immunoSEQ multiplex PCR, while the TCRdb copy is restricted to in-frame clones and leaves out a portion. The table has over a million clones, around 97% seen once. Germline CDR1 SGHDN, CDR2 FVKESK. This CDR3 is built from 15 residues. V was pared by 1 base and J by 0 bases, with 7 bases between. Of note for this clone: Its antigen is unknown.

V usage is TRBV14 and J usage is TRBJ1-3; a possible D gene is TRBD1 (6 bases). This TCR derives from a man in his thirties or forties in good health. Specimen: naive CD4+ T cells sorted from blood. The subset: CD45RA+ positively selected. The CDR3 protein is CASSQGGASGNTIYF. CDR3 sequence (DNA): TGTGCCAGCAGCCAAGGGGGGGCCTCTGGAAACACCATATATTTT.